Presented here are 24 T cell receptor beta chains from one specimen sequenced in a study of cytomegalovirus exposure and HLA in healthy donors. The protocol was immunoSEQ multiplex PCR, while the TCRdb copy is restricted to in-frame clones and leaves out a portion. The sample lists some 100,000 clones, 88% occurring once. Sequencing was done on a sample of PBMCs. These receptors came from a woman aged 18-29 years in good health and CMV-seronegative.

This clone was seen once. The chain is built from TRBV28 and TRBJ1-2; D might be TRBD1 (5 bases). Per germline, CDR1 MDHEN and CDR2 SYDVKM. V was trimmed by 6 bases and J by 5 bases, leaving 10 bases between them. This CDR3 is 12 amino acids long. The DNA for the CDR3 is TGTGCCAGCAGACCGACAGTTTATGGCTACACCTTC. Protein: CASRPTVYGYTF.

This clone was counted once. This sequence joins TRBV5-1 and TRBJ2-2; D unresolved. This CDR3 contains 13 residues. Trimming removed 6 bases from V and 2 bases from J, with 8 bases in between. CDR1 is SGHRS, CDR2 YFSETQ, per germline. The CDR3 sequence is CASKQDNTGELFF. The CDR3 coding sequence is TGCGCCAGCAAGCAGGATAACACCGGGGAGCTGTTTTTT.

The chain joins TRBV28 to TRBJ2-7; a possible D gene is TRBD1 (5 bases). V was clipped by 5 bases and J by 3 bases, with 11 bases between them. CDR1 MDHEN and CDR2 SYDVKM come from the germline V gene. CDR3 size: 13 residues. Written as DNA, the CDR3 is TGTGCCAGCAGTATCAGGGTTAGCTACGAGCAGTACTTC. Translated, it gives CASSIRVSYEQYF.

The chain recombines TRBV18 with TRBJ2-1, with 7 positions matching TRBD2. CDR3 length equals 16 residues. Trimming at V came to 3 bases and at J to 0 bases, leaving 5 bases not matched to a gene. CDR1 is KGHSH and CDR2 is LQKENI in the germline V gene. CDR3 nucleotides: TGTGCCAGCTCACCGCCCGGGGGGAGCTCCTACAATGAGCAGTTCTTC. It yields the protein CASSPPGGSSYNEQFF.

In its sample, this clone was seen once. This chain links TRBV5-6 with TRBJ2-7, with 9 bases aligning to TRBD1. Germline trimming cut 6 bases from V and 6 bases from J; bases unmatched to any gene: 10. CDR1 SGHDT and CDR2 YYEEEE come from the germline V gene. The CDR3 has 14 amino acids. The CDR3: CASTPGQGWLEQYF. As DNA, the CDR3 is TGTGCCAGCACCCCGGGACAGGGTTGGCTCGAGCAGTACTTC.

The V call is TRBV25-1, the J call TRBJ1-2, with 11 positions matching TRBD1. Germline CDR1 reads MGHDK; CDR2 reads SYGVNS. This CDR3 is built from 17 residues. V lost 9 bases to trimming and J lost 3 bases; unmatched junction nucleotides: 15. Written as DNA, the CDR3 is TGTGCCAGTTCGGACCGGGACAGGGGGACCAGAGACTATGGCTACACCTTC. It encodes CASSDRDRGTRDYGYTF.

The chain couples TRBV28 to TRBJ1-2; the D is unclear. The CDR3 extends over 13 amino acids. V shed 4 bases and J shed 4 bases, with 10 bases lying between them. CDR1 and CDR2 (germline): MDHEN, SYDVKM. CDR3 sequence reads: CASSSHNSYGYTF. CDR3 coding DNA: TGTGCCAGCAGTTCCCATAATAGCTATGGCTACACCTTC.

There are a few counts of this clone. The chain recombines TRBV18 with TRBJ2-7; the match to TRBD2 covers 8 bases. V lost 1 base and J lost 2; bases outside the gene matches: 7. The CDR3 is 16 residues long. Germline CDR1 is KGHSH and CDR2 is LQKENI. The chain's CDR3 is CASSPRTGGSTYEQYF. The DNA of the CDR3 is TGTGCCAGCTCACCACGTACGGGGGGGTCGACCTACGAGCAGTACTTC.

The chain combines TRBV28 with TRBJ2-7; TRBD2 agrees at 7 bases. V dropped 4 bases and J dropped 1; count of bases not matched to a gene: 4. The CDR3 loop spans 14 amino acids. Germline-derived CDR1 and CDR2 are MDHEN and SYDVKM. CDR3 in amino acids: CASSSPGGSYEQYF. CDR3 nucleotide sequence: TGTGCCAGCAGTTCCCCGGGGGGATCCTACGAGCAGTACTTC. The full variable domain, its missing parts supplied by reference TRBV28 and TRBJ2-7, is DVKVTQSSRYLVKRTGEKVFLECVQDMDHENMFWYRQDPGLGLRLIYFSYDVKMKEKGDIPEGYSVSREKKERFSLILESASTNQTSMYLCASSSPGGSYEQYFGPGTRLTVT.

This clone showed up just once. CDR3 bases: TGTGCCAGCAGTTTATCCGCGGGGGGGGGAGAGCAGTACTTC. Amino acid sequence: CASSLSAGGGEQYF. The chain couples TRBV28 to TRBJ2-7, with 9 bases matching TRBD2. The V gene's germline CDR1 is MDHEN and CDR2 SYDVKM. The V gene end was trimmed by 1 base and the J gene end by 7 bases; junction bases not matched to a gene: 5. The CDR3 extends over 14 amino acids.

The chain combines TRBV11-2 with TRBJ1-3; 7 bases match TRBD1. Germline V lookup: CDR1 SGHAT, CDR2 FQNNGV. This CDR3 has 14 residues. The J segment lost 4 bases and the V segment lost 4 bases, leaving 4 bases of the junction unmatched. The CDR3 loop reads CASSSTGSGNTIYF. The CDR3 DNA sequence: TGTGCCAGCAGCTCGACAGGGAGCGGAAACACCATATATTTT.

Only one count was recorded for this clone. V gene TRBV14 combines with J gene TRBJ1-2, with TRBD1 as a possible D gene (5 bases). This CDR3 spans 16 amino acids. Germline V lookup: CDR1 SGHDN, CDR2 FVKESK. V dropped 0 bases and J dropped 6 bases, with 17 bases sitting between them. This CDR3 reads CASSQDRGVGVDGYTF. In nucleotides, the CDR3 is TGTGCCAGCAGCCAAGATCGGGGGGTTGGGGTGGATGGCTACACCTTC.

The chain employs TRBV28 and TRBJ2-3; 11 bases agree with TRBD1. Germline V gives CDR1 MDHEN, CDR2 SYDVKM. V lost 10 bases and J lost 4; bases outside the gene matches: 10. The CDR3 is 15 amino acids. CDR3 residues: CATVQDRGRPDTQYF. As DNA, the CDR3 is TGTGCCACAGTCCAGGACAGGGGGCGGCCAGATACGCAGTATTTT.

The chain carries TRBV7-2 and TRBJ2-2; D is perhaps TRBD2 (6 bases). Germline loops: CDR1 SGHTA, CDR2 FQGNSA. The CDR3 is 16 amino acids. V was pared by 5 bases and J by 0 bases, with 13 bases between. CDR3 in DNA: TGTGCCAGCAGCACGTGGGCTAGCGCGAACACCGGGGAGCTGTTTTTT. Protein: CASSTWASANTGELFF.

The chain joins TRBV5-1 to TRBJ2-7, with TRBD2 identical over 7 bases. V shed 6 bases and J 7 bases; nucleotides not matched to a gene: 19. The CDR3 consists of 16 residues. Germline V gene sequence: CDR1 SGHRS, CDR2 YFSETQ. CDR3 sequence: CASTPPGASGLGEQYF. Here the CDR3 DNA reads TGCGCCAGCACCCCTCCTGGGGCTAGCGGCCTCGGGGAGCAGTACTTC.

The CDR3 is CASSCRLAKVSDTQYF. CDR3 in DNA: TGTGCCAGCAGTTGTCGACTAGCGAAGGTGTCAGATACGCAGTATTTT. The chain joins TRBV6-5 to TRBJ2-3, with 8 bases identical to TRBD2. CDR1 is MNHEY and CDR2 is SVGAGI in the germline V gene. The CDR3 is 16 residues long. V trimming: 4 bases; J trimming: 4 bases; junction bases outside the gene matches: 10.

About this clone itself: A junction end diverges from the germline sequence, so it may reflect a read error. The rearrangement uses TRBV28 and TRBJ1-4; a weak D match, TRBD1 (5 bases). The CDR3 has 11 amino acids. Per the germline V gene, CDR1 is MDHEN and CDR2 is SYDVKM. CDR3 DNA sequence: TGTGCCAGCAGGAACAGGTTCACGGTAGATTTT. Protein product: CASRNRFTVDF.

This chain connects TRBV5-4 to TRBJ1-1; 8 bases are shared with TRBD1. Germline values: CDR1 SGHNT, CDR2 YYREEE (reference sequence). The length of the CDR3 is 15 residues. With 4 bases clipped from V and 0 bases from J, the junction kept 5 bases outside the gene matches. The CDR3 loop reads CASSTTTGVNTEAFF. The CDR3 nucleotides read TGTGCCAGCAGCACCACGACAGGGGTGAACACTGAAGCTTTCTTT.

The chain is built from TRBV30 and TRBJ2-3; 9 nucleotides align to TRBD2. Per germline, CDR1 GTSNPN and CDR2 SVGIG (reference sequence). After removal of 1 base from V and 2 bases from J, the junction contained 10 bases not matched to a gene. The CDR3 covers 17 residues. This CDR3 reads CAWSGGTLAGFTDTQYF. The DNA for the CDR3 is TGTGCCTGGAGTGGGGGGACGCTAGCGGGGTTCACAGATACGCAGTATTTT.

The V and J genes are TRBV4-1 and TRBJ2-2; 12 bases are shared with TRBD1. The CDR3 spans 18 residues. After removal of 6 bases from V and 6 bases from J, the junction contained 14 bases not matched to a gene. Germline values: CDR1 MGHRA, CDR2 YSYEKL. The CDR3 reads CASRHNRGTGGAPGELFF. The CDR3, as DNA: TGCGCCAGCAGACACAATCGAGGGACAGGGGGCGCCCCCGGGGAGCTGTTTTTT.

The CDR3 loop is CASSLVFGGAYNEQFF. Written as DNA, the CDR3 is TGTGCCAGCAGTTTAGTTTTTGGGGGGGCCTACAATGAGCAGTTCTTC. This chain connects TRBV28 to TRBJ2-1; 7 bases line up with TRBD2. Germline trimming cut 2 bases from V and 2 bases from J; bases unmatched to any gene: 6. This CDR3 has 16 amino acids. Germline V gives CDR1 MDHEN, CDR2 SYDVKM.

The chain is built from TRBV7-2 and TRBJ2-5, with D perhaps TRBD2 (6 bases). Germline assignment: CDR1 SGHTA and CDR2 FQGNSA. The V gene lost 1 base and the J gene lost 5 bases, with 20 bases spanning the gap. The CDR3 sequence is 17 residues long. The CDR3: CASSLGPAGLAGETQYF. In nucleotides, the CDR3 is TGTGCCAGCAGCTTAGGCCCGGCGGGGCTCGCGGGGGAGACCCAGTACTTC.

The count of this clone is one. The V gene is TRBV6-1, the J gene TRBJ1-2; tentatively, D is TRBD1 (5 bases). The germline gives CDR1 MNHNS, CDR2 SASEGT. With 5 bases removed from V and 3 bases from J, the gap between germline ends came to 13 bases. There are 14 residues in the CDR3. This CDR3 is CASSWGSVDYGYTF. DNA of the CDR3: TGTGCCAGCAGTTGGGGCAGTGTTGACTATGGCTACACCTTC.

The rearrangement links TRBV9 to TRBJ2-5; TRBD1 agrees at 9 bases. V lost 2 bases to trimming and J lost 5 bases; unmatched junction nucleotides: 7. The CDR3 totals 15 residues. Looked up from germline, CDR1 is SGDLS and CDR2 is YYNGEE. CDR3 amino acids: CASSVSGTGSETQYF. CDR3 nucleotides: TGTGCCAGCAGCGTGTCCGGGACAGGGAGTGAGACCCAGTACTTC.